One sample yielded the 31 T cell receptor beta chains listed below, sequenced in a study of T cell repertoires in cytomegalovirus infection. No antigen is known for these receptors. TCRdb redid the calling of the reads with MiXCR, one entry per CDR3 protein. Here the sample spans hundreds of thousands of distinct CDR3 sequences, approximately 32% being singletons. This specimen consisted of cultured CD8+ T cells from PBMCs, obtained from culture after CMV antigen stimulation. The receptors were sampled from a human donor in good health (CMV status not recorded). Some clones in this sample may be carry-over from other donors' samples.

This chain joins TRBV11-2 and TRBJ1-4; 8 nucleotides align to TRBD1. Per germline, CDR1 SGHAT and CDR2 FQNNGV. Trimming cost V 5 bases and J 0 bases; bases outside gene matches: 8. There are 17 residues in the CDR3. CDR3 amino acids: CASSRTGPVATNEKLFF. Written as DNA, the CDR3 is TGTGCCAGCAGCCGGACAGGGCCGGTTGCAACTAATGAAAAACTGTTTTTT.

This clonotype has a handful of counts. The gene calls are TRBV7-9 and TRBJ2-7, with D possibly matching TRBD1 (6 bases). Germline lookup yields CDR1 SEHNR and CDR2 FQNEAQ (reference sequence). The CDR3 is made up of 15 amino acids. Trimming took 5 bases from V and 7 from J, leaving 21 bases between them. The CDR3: CASSPSDRARGEQYF. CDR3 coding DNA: TGTGCCAGCAGCCCAAGCGATAGAGCCAGGGGAGAGCAGTACTTC.

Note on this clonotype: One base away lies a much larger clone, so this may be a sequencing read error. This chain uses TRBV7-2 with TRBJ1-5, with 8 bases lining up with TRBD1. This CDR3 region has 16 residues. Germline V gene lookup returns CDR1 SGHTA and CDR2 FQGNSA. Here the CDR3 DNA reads TGTGCCGGCAGCTTCCCAGCGGGACAGGGCAATCAGCCCCAGCATTTT. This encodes CAGSFPAGQGNQPQHF.

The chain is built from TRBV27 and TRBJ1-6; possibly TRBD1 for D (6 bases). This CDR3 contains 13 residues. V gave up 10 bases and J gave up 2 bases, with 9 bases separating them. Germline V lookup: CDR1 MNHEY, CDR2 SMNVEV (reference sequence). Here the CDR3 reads CATKGAYNSPLHF. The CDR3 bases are TGTGCCACCAAGGGGGCCTATAATTCACCCCTCCACTTT.

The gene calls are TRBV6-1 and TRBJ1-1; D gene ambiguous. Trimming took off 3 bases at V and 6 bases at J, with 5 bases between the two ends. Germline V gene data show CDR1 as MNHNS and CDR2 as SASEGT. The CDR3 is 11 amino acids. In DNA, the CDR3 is TGTGCCAGCAGTGACTTCTCTGAAGCTTTCTTT. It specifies CASSDFSEAFF.

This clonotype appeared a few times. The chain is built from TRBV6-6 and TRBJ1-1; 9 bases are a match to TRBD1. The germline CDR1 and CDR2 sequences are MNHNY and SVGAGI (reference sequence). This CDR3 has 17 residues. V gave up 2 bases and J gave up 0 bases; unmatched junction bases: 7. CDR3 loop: CASSYPATGGMNTEAFF. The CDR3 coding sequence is TGTGCCAGCAGTTACCCTGCTACAGGGGGCATGAACACTGAAGCTTTCTTT.

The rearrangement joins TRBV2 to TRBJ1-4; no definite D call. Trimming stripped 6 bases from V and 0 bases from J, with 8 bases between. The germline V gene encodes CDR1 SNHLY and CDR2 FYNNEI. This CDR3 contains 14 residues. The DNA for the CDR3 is TGTGCCAGCAGACAGCTTACAACTAATGAAAAACTGTTTTTT. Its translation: CASRQLTTNEKLFF.

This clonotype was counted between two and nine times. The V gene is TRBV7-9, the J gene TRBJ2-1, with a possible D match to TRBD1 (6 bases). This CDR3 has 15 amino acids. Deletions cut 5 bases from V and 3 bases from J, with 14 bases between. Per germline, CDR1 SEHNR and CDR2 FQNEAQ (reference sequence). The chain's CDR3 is CASSANRALYNEQFF. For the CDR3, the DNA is TGTGCCAGCAGCGCCAACAGGGCCCTCTACAATGAGCAGTTCTTC.

DNA of the CDR3: TGTGCCAGTACGGGGGGGCCGCTCAATGAGCAGTTCTTC. It translates to CASTGGPLNEQFF. The gene calls are TRBV19 and TRBJ2-1; 8 nucleotides line up with TRBD2. The V segment lost 7 bases and the J segment 6 bases; nucleotides outside the gene matches: 5. Germline loops: CDR1 LNHDA, CDR2 SQIVND (reference sequence). This CDR3 is built from 13 residues.

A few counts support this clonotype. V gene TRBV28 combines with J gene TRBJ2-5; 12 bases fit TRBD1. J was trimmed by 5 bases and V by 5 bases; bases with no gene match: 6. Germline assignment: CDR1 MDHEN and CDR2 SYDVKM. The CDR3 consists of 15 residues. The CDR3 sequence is CASSPGDRGLETQYF. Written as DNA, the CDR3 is TGTGCCAGCAGTCCAGGGGACAGGGGGCTCGAGACCCAGTACTTC.

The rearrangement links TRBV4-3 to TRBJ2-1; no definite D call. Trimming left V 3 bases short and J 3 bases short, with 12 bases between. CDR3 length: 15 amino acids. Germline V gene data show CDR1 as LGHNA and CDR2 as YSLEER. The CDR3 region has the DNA TGCGCCAGCAGCCAGCCCAGAGAATACTACAATGAGCAGTTCTTC. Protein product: CASSQPREYYNEQFF.

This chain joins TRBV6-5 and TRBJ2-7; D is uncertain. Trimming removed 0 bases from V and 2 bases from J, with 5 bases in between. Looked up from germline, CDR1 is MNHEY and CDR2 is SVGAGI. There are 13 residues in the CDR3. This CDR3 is CASSYSRTYEQYF. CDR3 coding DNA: TGTGCCAGCAGTTACTCCAGGACCTACGAGCAGTACTTC.

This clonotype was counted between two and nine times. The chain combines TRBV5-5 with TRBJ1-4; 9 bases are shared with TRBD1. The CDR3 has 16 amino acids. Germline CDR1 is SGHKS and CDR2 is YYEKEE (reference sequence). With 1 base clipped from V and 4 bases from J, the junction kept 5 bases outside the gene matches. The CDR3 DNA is TGTGCCAGCAGCTTGTCCAGGACAGGGGTTAATGAAAAACTGTTTTTT. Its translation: CASSLSRTGVNEKLFF.

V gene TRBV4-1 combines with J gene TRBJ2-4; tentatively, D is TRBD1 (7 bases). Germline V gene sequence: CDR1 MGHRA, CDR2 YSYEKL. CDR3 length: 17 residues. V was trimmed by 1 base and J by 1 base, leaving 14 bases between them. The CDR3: CASSQVGGGLAKNIQYF. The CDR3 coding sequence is TGCGCCAGCAGCCAAGTTGGAGGGGGCTTGGCCAAAAACATTCAGTACTTC.

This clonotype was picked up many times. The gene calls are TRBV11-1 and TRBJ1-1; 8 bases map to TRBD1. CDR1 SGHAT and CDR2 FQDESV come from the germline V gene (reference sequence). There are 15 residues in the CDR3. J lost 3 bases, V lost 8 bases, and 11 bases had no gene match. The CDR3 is CASGRTGQEDTEAFF. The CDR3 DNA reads TGTGCCAGCGGGAGGACAGGGCAAGAGGACACTGAAGCTTTCTTT. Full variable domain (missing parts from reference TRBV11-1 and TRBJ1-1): EAEVAQSPRYKITEKSQAVAFWCDPISGHATLYWYRQILGQGPELLVQFQDESVVDDSQLPKDRFSAERLKGVDSTLKIQPAELGDSAMYLCASGRTGQEDTEAFFGQGTRLTVV.

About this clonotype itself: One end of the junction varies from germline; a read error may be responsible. The DNA of the CDR3 is TGTGTCAGTAATCAGCGGGGGGGCGTGATCCAAGAGACCCAGTACTTC. It yields the protein CVSNQRGGVIQETQYF. This sequence joins TRBV19 and TRBJ2-5, with TRBD2 matching over 10 bases. The CDR3 spans 16 residues. Germline CDR1 is LNHDA and CDR2 is SQIVND (reference sequence).

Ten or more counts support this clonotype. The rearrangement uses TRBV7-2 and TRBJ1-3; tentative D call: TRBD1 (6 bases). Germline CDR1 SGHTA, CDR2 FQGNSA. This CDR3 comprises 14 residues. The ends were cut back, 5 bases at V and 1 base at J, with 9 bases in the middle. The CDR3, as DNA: TGTGCCAGCAGCCCCAGGGGTTCTGGAAACACCATATATTTT. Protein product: CASSPRGSGNTIYF.

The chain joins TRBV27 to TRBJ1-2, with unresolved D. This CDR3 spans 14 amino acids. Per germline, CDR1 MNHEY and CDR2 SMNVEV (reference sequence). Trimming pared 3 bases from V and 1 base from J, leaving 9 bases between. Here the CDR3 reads CASSFDGGNYGYTF. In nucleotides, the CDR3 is TGTGCCAGCAGTTTTGATGGCGGTAACTATGGCTACACCTTC.

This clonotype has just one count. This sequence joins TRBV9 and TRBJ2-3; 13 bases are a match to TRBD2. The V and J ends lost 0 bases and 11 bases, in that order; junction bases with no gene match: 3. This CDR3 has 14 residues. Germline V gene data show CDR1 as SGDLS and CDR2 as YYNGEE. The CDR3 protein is CASSVGTSGGRQYF. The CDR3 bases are TGTGCCAGCAGCGTAGGGACTAGCGGGGGCCGGCAGTATTTT. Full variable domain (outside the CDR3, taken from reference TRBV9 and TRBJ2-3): DSGVTQTPKHLITATGQRVTLRCSPRSGDLSVYWYQQSLDQGLQFLIQYYNGEERAKGNILERFSAQQFPDLHSELNLSSLELGDSALYFCASSVGTSGGRQYFGPGTRLTVL.

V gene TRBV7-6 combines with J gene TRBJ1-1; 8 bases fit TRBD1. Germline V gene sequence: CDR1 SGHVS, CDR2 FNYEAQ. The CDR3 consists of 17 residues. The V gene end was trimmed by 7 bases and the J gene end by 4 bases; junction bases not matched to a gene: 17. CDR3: CASIRITGGGFGTEAFF. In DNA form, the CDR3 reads TGTGCCAGCATCCGGATAACAGGGGGTGGATTCGGCACTGAAGCTTTCTTT.

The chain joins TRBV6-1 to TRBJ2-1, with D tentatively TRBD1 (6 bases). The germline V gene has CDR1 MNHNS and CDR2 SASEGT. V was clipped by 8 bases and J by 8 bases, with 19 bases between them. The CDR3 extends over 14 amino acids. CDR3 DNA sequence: TGTGCCAGCTCAGTGGAGGACAGTGACCATGAGCAGTTCTTC. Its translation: CASSVEDSDHEQFF.

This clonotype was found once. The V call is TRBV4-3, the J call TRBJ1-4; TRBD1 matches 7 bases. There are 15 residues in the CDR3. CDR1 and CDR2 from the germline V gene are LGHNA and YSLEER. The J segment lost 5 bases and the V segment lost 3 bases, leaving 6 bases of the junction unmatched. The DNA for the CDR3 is TGCGCCAGCAGCCAGAGACAGGGCCGGAATGAAAAACTGTTTTTT. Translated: CASSQRQGRNEKLFF.

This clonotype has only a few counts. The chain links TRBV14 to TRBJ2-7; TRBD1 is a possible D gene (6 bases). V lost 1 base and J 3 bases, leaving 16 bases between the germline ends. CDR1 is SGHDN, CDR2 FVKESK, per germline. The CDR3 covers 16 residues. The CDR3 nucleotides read TGTGCCAGCAGCCAAGGGGGACACCAGCTTTTCTACGAGCAGTACGTC. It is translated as CASSQGGHQLFYEQYV.

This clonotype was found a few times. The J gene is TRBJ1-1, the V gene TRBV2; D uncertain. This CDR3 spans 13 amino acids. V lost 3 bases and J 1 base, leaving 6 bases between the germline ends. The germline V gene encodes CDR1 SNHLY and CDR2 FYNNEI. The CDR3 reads CASSEVGNTEAFF. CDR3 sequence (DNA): TGTGCCAGCAGTGAGGTCGGGAACACTGAAGCTTTCTTT.

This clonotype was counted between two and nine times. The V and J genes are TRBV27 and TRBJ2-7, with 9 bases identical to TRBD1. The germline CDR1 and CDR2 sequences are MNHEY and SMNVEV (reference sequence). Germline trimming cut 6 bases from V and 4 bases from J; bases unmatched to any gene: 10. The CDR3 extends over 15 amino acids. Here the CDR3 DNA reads TGTGCCAGCAGCTACCTGGGGACAGGGAGTTACGAGCAGTACTTC. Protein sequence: CASSYLGTGSYEQYF.

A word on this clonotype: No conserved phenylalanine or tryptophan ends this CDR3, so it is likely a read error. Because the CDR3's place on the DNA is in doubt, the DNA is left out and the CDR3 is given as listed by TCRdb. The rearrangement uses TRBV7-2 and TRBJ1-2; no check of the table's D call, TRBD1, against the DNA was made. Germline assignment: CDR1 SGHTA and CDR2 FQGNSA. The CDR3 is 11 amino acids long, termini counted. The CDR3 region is CASTVPGRSLL.

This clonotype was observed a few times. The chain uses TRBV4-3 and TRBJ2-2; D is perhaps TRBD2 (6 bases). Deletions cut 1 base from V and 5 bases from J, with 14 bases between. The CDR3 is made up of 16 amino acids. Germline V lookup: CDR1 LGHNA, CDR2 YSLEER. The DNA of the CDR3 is TGCGCCAGCAGCCAAGCTCGAACAGGAGGGACCGGGGAGCTGTTTTTT. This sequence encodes CASSQARTGGTGELFF.

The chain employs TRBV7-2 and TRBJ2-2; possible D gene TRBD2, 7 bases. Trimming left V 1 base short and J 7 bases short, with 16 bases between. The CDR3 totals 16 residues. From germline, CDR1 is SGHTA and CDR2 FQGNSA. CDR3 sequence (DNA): TGTGCCAGCAGCTTAGGGGTCGCAGGGGAGGGCGGGGAGCTGTTTTTT. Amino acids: CASSLGVAGEGGELFF.

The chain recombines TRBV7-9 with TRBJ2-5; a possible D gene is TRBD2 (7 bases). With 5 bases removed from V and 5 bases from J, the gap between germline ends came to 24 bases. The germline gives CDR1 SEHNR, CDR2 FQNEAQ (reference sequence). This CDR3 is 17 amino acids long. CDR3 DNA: TGTGCCAGCAGCCCAGGACAAGGGGGTCCCGGGAGGGAGACCCAGTACTTC. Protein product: CASSPGQGGPGRETQYF.

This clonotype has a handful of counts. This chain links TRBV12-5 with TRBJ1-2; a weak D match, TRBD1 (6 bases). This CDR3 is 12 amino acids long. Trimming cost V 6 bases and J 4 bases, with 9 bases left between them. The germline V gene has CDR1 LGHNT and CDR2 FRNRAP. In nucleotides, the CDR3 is TGTGCTAGTGGACAGGGAGGCTATGGCTACACCTTC. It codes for CASGQGGYGYTF. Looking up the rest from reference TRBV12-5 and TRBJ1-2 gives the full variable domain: DARVTQTPRHKVTEMGQEVTMRCQPILGHNTVFWYRQTMMQGLELLAYFRNRAPLDDSGMPKDRFSAEMPDATLATLKIQPSEPRDSAVYFCASGQGGYGYTFGSGTRLTVV.

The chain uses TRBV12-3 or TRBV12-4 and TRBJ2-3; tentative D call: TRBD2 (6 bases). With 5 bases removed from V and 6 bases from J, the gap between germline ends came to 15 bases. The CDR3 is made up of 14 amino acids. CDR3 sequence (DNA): TGTGCCAGCAGTCCGCTGGGGGGATCGGATACGCAGTATTTT. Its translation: CASSPLGGSDTQYF.